The entry that follows covers one TCR beta chain sequence. The CDR3 does not end in the conserved phenylalanine or tryptophan, so this is likely a read error. This entry belongs to a study of patients with pleural tuberculosis. MiXCR, applied by TCRdb to the reads, yields one record per CDR3 protein. Among 25,000 to 35,000 distinct CDR3 sequences listed, more than 15% were seen once. This CDR3 is built from 15 residues. CDR1 and CDR2 from the germline V gene are KGHSH and LQKENI. This chain links TRBV18 with TRBJ2-3, with 10 bases identical to TRBD2. Specimen: peripheral blood. The receptor's source is a human donor with pleural tuberculosis. CDR3 coding DNA: TGTGCCAGTTCACGCCTAGCGGGAGGCACAGATACGCAGTATCTT. Amino acids: CASSRLAGGTDTQYL.